This T cell receptor beta chain comes out of a study of OX40 agonist ivuxolimab in advanced cancers. Findings and limits, study-wide: At 0.1 to 3.0 mg/kg, CD4+ and CD8+ blood T cells expanded clonally by week 6. Among the nonresponders, some also had low normalized T-cell clonal expansion.

Sequencing used immunoSEQ multiplex PCR; TCRdb keeps in-frame clones, though not all of them. The repertoire has 65,000 to 85,000 clones, 84% of them found once; the top ten carry about 7%. V trimming: 0 bases; J trimming: 4 bases; junction bases outside the gene matches: 8. The CDR3 is made up of 16 amino acids. CDR1 LGHNA and CDR2 YSLEER come from the germline V gene. This clone was observed once. The target antigen is unknown. This rearrangement joins TRBV4-3 to TRBJ2-7, with 8 bases lining up with TRBD2. Material: CD4+ or CD8+ T cells sorted from blood, obtained in a trial of the OX40 agonist ivuxolimab. The receptor comes from an adult with an advanced solid tumor such as melanoma, head and neck, liver or kidney cancer. The CDR3: CASSQETSEEGYEQYF. The DNA of the CDR3 is TGCGCCAGCAGCCAAGAGACTAGCGAGGAAGGGTACGAGCAGTACTTC.